This TCR beta chain comes out of a study of shared clonotypes between healthy human individuals. At the level of the study: Three plates were used per donor for CD4 naive, three for CD4 memory, two for CD8 naive and one for CD8 memory. Overall study results and limits: The four-donor shared clonotypes exceeded non-shared clonotypes in generation probability, with non-shared ones scoring lower.

Trimming removed 3 bases from V and 5 bases from J, with 17 bases in between. The germline V gene has CDR1 LGHNA and CDR2 YSLEER. CDR3 length: 16 residues. Using immunoSEQ multiplex PCR, the repertoire was profiled, and TCRdb retains in-frame clones only, with some absent. This sample has about 2.4 million clones, with around 94% found just once. Of note for this clone: Its antigen remains unidentified.

None of the donors, who were healthy HIV-negative adults, had recently had acute infections or vaccinations. In the CD4+ fraction, cells were divided into CD45RA+ naive and CD45RA-negative memory subsets. Source material: naive CD4+ T cells sorted from blood. Indicated subset: CD45RA+ positively selected. The receptor was derived from a man in his late teens or twenties in good health. The chain uses TRBV4-3 and TRBJ1-5; D may be TRBD1 (6 bases). In DNA form, the CDR3 reads TGCGCCAGCAGCCAGGCGACAGGTTTTCGCTATCAGCCCCAGCATTTT. Translated, it gives CASSQATGFRYQPQHF.